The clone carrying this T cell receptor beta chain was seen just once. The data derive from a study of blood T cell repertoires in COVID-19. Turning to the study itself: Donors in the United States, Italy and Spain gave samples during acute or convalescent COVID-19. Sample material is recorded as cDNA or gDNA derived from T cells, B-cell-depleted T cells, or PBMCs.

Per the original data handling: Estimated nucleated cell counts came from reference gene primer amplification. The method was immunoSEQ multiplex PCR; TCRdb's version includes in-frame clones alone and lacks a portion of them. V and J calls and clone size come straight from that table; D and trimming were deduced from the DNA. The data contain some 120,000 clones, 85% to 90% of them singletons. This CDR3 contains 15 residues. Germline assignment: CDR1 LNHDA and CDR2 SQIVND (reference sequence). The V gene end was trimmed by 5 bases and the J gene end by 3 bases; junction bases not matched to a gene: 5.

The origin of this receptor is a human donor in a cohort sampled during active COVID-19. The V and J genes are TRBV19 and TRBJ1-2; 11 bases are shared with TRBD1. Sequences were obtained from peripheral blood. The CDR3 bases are TGTGCCAGTAGTCCCTGGACAGGGGGCGACTATGGCTACACCTTC. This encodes CASSPWTGGDYGYTF.